This is a list of T cell receptor beta chains from one sample in a study of blood T cells in healthy people across ages. TCRdb analysed the 5' RACE reads with MiXCR anew, one entry per CDR3 protein. This table has hundreds of thousands of distinct CDR3 sequences, roughly 24% appearing once. The same data also went into a second study, on T cells of mothers and their children.

Sequencing was done on a sample of blood. Receptors originate from a boy aged 5-17 years in good health. The CDR3 runs from the conserved cysteine through the conserved F or W. The D gene is left open where the match is weak. Expanded clones get a size class; other rows say once, few or many, or leave the size out.

d_call	v_call	clone_size	j_call	cdr3_aa	cdr3_nt
-	TRBV4-2	-	TRBJ1-6	CTSSQDLRVGVDSPLHF	TGTACCAGCAGCCAAGATTTGCGGGTAGGGGTTGACTCACCCCTCCACTTT
-	TRBV10-2	few	TRBJ2-1	CASSERGSSYNEQFF	TGCGCCAGCAGTGAACGGGGTAGCTCCTACAATGAGCAGTTCTTC
TRBD2	TRBV4-1	few	TRBJ2-5	CASSQRTSGRAETQYF	TGCGCCAGCAGCCAACGGACTAGCGGGAGGGCAGAGACCCAGTACTTC
-	TRBV7-9	-	TRBJ2-5	CASSPWEETQYF	TGTGCCAGCAGTCCTTGGGAGGAGACCCAGTACTTC
-	TRBV9	few	TRBJ2-1	CASSVEYARGEQFF	TGTGCCAGCAGCGTTGAGTATGCGCGAGGCGAGCAGTTCTTC
-	TRBV6-5	few	TRBJ1-3	CASQGNAGNTIYF	TGTGCCAGCCAGGGGAACGCTGGAAACACCATATATTTT
-	TRBV5-1	-	TRBJ2-7	CASSLAGNPTTYEQYF	TGCGCCAGCAGCTTGGCTGGGAATCCCACCACCTACGAGCAGTACTTC
TRBD1	TRBV11-2	few	TRBJ1-3	CASRMLGQGYIGSTIYF	TGTGCCAGCAGAATGTTGGGACAGGGGTATATTGGAAGCACCATATATTTT
TRBD2	TRBV10-3	-	TRBJ2-3	CAISEGLAGTPRF	TGTGCCATCAGCGAGGGTTTAGCGGGGACGCCGCGTTTT
TRBD1	TRBV7-9	-	TRBJ1-4	CASSFTGESGKLFF	TGTGCCAGCAGCTTTACAGGGGAGTCGGGAAAACTGTTTTTT
-	TRBV2	few	TRBJ2-7	CASIRKALGYEQYF	TGTGCCAGCATCAGAAAGGCCCTTGGGTACGAGCAGTACTTC
-	TRBV12-3/TRBV12-4	once	TRBJ2-7	CANPLKTLGEQYF	TGTGCCAACCCATTAAAGACCCTGGGGGAGCAGTACTTC
-	TRBV2	few	TRBJ2-5	CASIGFSGRETQYF	TGTGCCAGCATCGGCTTCTCAGGGCGAGAGACCCAGTACTTC
TRBD1	TRBV19	few	TRBJ2-3	CASSMGTGATDTQYF	TGTGCCAGTAGTATGGGGACAGGGGCCACAGATACGCAGTATTTT
-	TRBV5-5	few	TRBJ1-4	CASSQGVGLSNEKLFF	TGTGCCAGCAGCCAAGGAGTGGGCCTTTCTAATGAAAAACTGTTTTTT
-	TRBV6-6	few	TRBJ2-1	CASSYGTPPEQFF	TGTGCCAGCAGTTACGGGACTCCCCCTGAGCAGTTCTTC
-	TRBV12-3/TRBV12-4	few	TRBJ2-1	CASTLGLVGEQFF	TGTGCCAGCACCCTAGGTTTAGTCGGTGAGCAGTTCTTC
TRBD2	TRBV5-1	few	TRBJ2-5	CASSTTGTNQETQYF	TGCGCCAGCAGCACGACCGGGACTAACCAAGAGACCCAGTACTTC
TRBD1	TRBV6-1	few	TRBJ2-4	CASSPHGDRIFLAKNIQYF	TGTGCCAGCAGTCCCCATGGGGACAGAATATTTCTAGCCAAAAACATTCAGTACTTC
TRBD1	TRBV7-9	-	TRBJ2-5	CASSRGPDLAPETQYF	TGTGCCAGCAGCAGGGGGCCGGATTTGGCCCCCGAGACCCAGTACTTC
-	TRBV24-1	-	TRBJ1-4	CATGQSNSGNEKLFF	TGTGCCACCGGACAGTCCAACTCGGGTAATGAAAAACTGTTTTTT
TRBD2	TRBV12-3/TRBV12-4	-	TRBJ2-3	CASDRAGGRDTQYF	TGTGCCAGCGACCGAGCGGGGGGCCGGGATACGCAGTATTTT
-	TRBV27	-	TRBJ2-7	CAGSFWQGGTYEQYF	TGTGCCGGCAGTTTCTGGCAGGGGGGTACCTACGAGCAGTACTTC
TRBD1	TRBV20-1	-	TRBJ1-5	CSASVPGGPQGPQHF	TGCAGTGCTAGCGTCCCAGGGGGGCCCCAGGGACCCCAGCATTTT
-	TRBV10-3	-	TRBJ1-4	CAISRTQGSNEKLFF	TGTGCCATCAGTCGGACTCAGGGGTCTAATGAAAAACTGTTTTTT
-	TRBV12-3/TRBV12-4	few	TRBJ2-5	CASSTNSGQETQYF	TGTGCCAGTTCGACCAATTCAGGCCAAGAGACCCAGTACTTC
-	TRBV27	few	TRBJ2-7	CASSSFGTDTYEQYF	TGTGCCAGCAGTTCGTTCGGGACTGACACCTACGAGCAGTACTTC
-	TRBV20-1	-	TRBJ2-3	CSASPPGASTDTQYF	TGCAGTGCTAGCCCTCCAGGGGCTAGCACAGATACGCAGTATTTT
TRBD2	TRBV5-1	few	TRBJ2-1	CASSLEGLAGGSSYNEQFF	TGCGCCAGCAGCTTGGAGGGACTAGCGGGGGGGAGCTCCTACAATGAGCAGTTCTTC
-	TRBV5-1	-	TRBJ2-5	CACSYYDRQETQYF	TGCGCCTGCAGCTACTACGACAGGCAAGAGACCCAGTACTTC
-	TRBV12-3/TRBV12-4	-	TRBJ2-7	CASSLGQLRGSYEQYF	TGTGCCAGCAGTTTAGGACAACTACGGGGCTCCTACGAGCAGTACTTC
TRBD1	TRBV28	few	TRBJ2-2	CASSSGQGFFTGELFF	TGTGCCAGCAGTTCCGGACAGGGGTTCTTCACCGGGGAGCTGTTTTTT
-	TRBV15	few	TRBJ1-4	CATSRDRVPNEKLFF	TGTGCCACCAGCAGAGATCGGGTTCCTAATGAAAAACTGTTTTTT
TRBD1	TRBV4-1	few	TRBJ1-5	CASSLGDRGINQPQHF	TGCGCCAGCAGCTTAGGGGACAGGGGGATTAATCAGCCCCAGCATTTT
TRBD1	TRBV5-1	few	TRBJ1-1	CASSLGQPQGYTEAFF	TGCGCCAGCAGCTTGGGACAGCCACAGGGGTACACTGAAGCTTTCTTT
-	TRBV2	-	TRBJ1-4	CASTGLAKKLFF	TGTGCCAGTACAGGGCTCGCCAAAAAACTGTTTTTT
-	TRBV7-6	few	TRBJ2-7	CASSFGAHGAYEQYF	TGTGCCAGCAGCTTTGGGGCCCACGGGGCCTACGAGCAGTACTTC
TRBD1	TRBV12-3/TRBV12-4	few	TRBJ2-7	CASRSTGAGSYEQYF	TGTGCCAGCAGGTCAACAGGGGCGGGCTCCTACGAGCAGTACTTC
TRBD1	TRBV23-1	few	TRBJ2-4	CASSHLPQGDKAKNIQYF	TGCGCCAGCAGTCACCTCCCACAGGGGGATAAGGCCAAAAACATTCAGTACTTC
-	TRBV12-3/TRBV12-4	few	TRBJ1-1	CASTRILNTEAFF	TGTGCCAGCACCCGGATACTGAACACTGAAGCTTTCTTT